This T cell receptor beta chain is drawn from a study of shared clonotypes between healthy human individuals. About the research overall: Aged 18 to 49, the donors were a couple of women and three men. General study points: Among the subsets, naive ones generally showed larger estimated richness than memory ones.

None of the donors, who were healthy HIV-negative adults, had recently had acute infections or vaccinations. CD45RA+ naive and CD45RA-negative memory subsets were separated from CD4+ cells. This table comes from immunoSEQ multiplex PCR, and its TCRdb copy is limited to in-frame clones, with some not included. The sample shows millions of clones, more than 90% of them seen only once. On this clone itself: Its antigen remains unknown.

This sequence originates from a man younger than 35 in good health. Sequenced sample: naive CD4+ T cells sorted from blood. The subset denotes: CD45RA+ positively selected.

The CDR3 nucleotides are TGTGCCAGCAGCCGTTTCACCGGGGAGCTGTTTTTT. It yields the protein CASSRFTGELFF. This sequence joins TRBV6-5 and TRBJ2-2; D gene uncertain. The germline V and J ends were trimmed by 6 bases and 4 bases, with 6 bases remaining between them. Germline CDR1 MNHEY, CDR2 SVGAGI. The CDR3 spans 12 residues.